This T cell receptor beta chain was sequenced in a study of radiation and T cells in renal cell carcinoma. Study context: Nephrectomy followed 15 Gy stereotactic body radiation by 4 weeks. Study observations and caveats: Baseline intratumoral clonotype presence is unknown without pretreatment biopsies. From baseline, blood top tumor clonotypes peaked at 2 weeks post-radiation.

As for this clone: What it binds is unknown.

This table comes from immunoSEQ multiplex PCR, and its TCRdb copy is limited to in-frame clones, with some not included. In the table there are 70,000 to 95,000 clones, 70% to 85% of which are singletons. The time point is: baseline pretreatment blood. Treatment defined: 15 Gy SBRT to primary tumor, nephrectomy 4 weeks later. The tumor was a clear cell renal cell carcinoma. Germline CDR1 is MNHNS and CDR2 is SASEGT. This CDR3 is built from 19 residues. V was pared by 1 base and J by 6 bases, with 16 bases of the junction left unmatched. Source: blood, taken from a patient whose treatment included radiotherapy and nephrectomy. The sequence came from a man aged 55 to 70 with renal cell carcinoma. This rearrangement joins TRBV6-1 to TRBJ2-7; 12 positions match TRBD2. In DNA, the CDR3 is TGTGCCAGCAGTGAAGGGCCGACTAGCGGGAGAATAGGTCGCGTCGAGCAGTACTTC. Translation gives CASSEGPTSGRIGRVEQYF.